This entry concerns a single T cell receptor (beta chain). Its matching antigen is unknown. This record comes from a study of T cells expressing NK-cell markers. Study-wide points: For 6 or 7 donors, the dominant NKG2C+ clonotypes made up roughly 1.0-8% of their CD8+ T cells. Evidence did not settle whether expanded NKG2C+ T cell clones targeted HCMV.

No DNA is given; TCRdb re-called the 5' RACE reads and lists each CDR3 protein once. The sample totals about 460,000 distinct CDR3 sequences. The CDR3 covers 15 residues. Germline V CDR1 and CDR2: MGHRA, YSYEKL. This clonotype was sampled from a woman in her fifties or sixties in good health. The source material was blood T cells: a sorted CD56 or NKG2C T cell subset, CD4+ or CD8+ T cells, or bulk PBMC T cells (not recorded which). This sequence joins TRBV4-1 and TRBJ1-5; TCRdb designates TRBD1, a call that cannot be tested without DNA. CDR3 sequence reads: CASSHPVGGNQPQHF.